This T cell receptor beta chain was documented in a study of T cells in Graves' hyperthyroidism and ophthalmopathy. This CDR3 is 15 amino acids long. With 1 base removed from V and 1 base from J, the gap between germline ends came to 9 bases. From germline, CDR1 is LGHDT and CDR2 YNNKEL (reference sequence). Over 18 months, lack of ophthalmopathy progression marked Graves' hyperthyroidism as stable. RNA transcripts were the template for amplifying TCR beta CDR3 regions. Researchers ran a first-round RT-PCR on the TCR CDR3 using the HTBI primer set. A single record per CDR3 protein comes from TCRdb applying MiXCR to the multiplex PCR reads. Altogether over 150,000 distinct CDR3 sequences are present, approximately 15% being singletons, with the ten largest covering roughly 32%. This clonotype was seen repeatedly, ten times or more.

This chain connects TRBV3-1 to TRBJ2-3; D is unresolved. The TCR was taken from a woman aged 45-59 years with Graves' hyperthyroidism. The sequencing sample was made of blood. The CDR3 region has the DNA TGTGCCAGCAGCCAAGCCCGACGGGGCACAGATACGCAGTATTTT. Translating gives CASSQARRGTDTQYF.